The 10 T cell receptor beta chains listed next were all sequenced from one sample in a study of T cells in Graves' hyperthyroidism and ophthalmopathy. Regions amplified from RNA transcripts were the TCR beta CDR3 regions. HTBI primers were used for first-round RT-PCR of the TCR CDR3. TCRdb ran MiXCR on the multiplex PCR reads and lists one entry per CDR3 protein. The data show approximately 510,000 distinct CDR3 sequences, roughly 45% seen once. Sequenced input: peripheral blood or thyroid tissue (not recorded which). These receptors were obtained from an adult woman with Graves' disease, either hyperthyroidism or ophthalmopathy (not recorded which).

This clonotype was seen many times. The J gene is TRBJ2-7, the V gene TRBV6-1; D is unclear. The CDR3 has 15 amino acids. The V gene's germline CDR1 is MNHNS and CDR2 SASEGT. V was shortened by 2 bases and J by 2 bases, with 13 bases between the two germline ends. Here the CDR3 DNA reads TGTGCCAGCAGTGAACTGGGGTACCCTACCTACGAGCAGTACTTC. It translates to CASSELGYPTYEQYF.

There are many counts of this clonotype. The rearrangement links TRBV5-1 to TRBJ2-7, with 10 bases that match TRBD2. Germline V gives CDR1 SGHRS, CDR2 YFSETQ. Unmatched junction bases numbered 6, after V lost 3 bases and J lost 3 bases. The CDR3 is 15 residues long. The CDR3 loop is CASSSGLADYYEQYF. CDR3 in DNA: TGCGCCAGCAGCTCCGGACTAGCGGATTACTACGAGCAGTACTTC.

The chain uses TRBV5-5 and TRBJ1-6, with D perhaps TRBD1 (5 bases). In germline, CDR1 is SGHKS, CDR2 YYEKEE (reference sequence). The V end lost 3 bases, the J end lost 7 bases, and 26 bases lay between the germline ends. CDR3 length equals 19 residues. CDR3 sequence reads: CASSSNTPPGRGWNSPLHF. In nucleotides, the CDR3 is TGTGCCAGCAGCTCCAACACACCACCCGGCCGGGGGTGGAATTCACCCCTCCACTTT. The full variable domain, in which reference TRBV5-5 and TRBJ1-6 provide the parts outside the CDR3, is DAGVTQSPTHLIKTRGQQVTLRCSPISGHKSVSWYQQVLGQGPQFIFQYYEKEERGRGNFPDRFSARQFPNYSSELNVNALLLGDSALYLCASSSNTPPGRGWNSPLHFGNGTRLTVT.

CDR3 in DNA: TGTGCCAGCAGCTGGTATACGCAGTATTTT. This sequence encodes CASSWYTQYF. V usage is TRBV7-9 and J usage is TRBJ2-3, with D uncertain. This CDR3 has 10 amino acids. The V end was cut by 4 bases, the J end by 7 bases, with 3 bases between. Germline V gene data show CDR1 as SEHNR and CDR2 as FQNEAQ (reference sequence).

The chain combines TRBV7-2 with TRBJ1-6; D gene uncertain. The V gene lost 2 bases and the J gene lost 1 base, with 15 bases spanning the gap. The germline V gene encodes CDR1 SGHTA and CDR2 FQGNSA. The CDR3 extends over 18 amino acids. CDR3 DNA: TGTGCCAGCAGCTTAAGTTGGGGAAGACGGTCCTATAATTCACCCCTCCACTTT. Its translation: CASSLSWGRRSYNSPLHF.

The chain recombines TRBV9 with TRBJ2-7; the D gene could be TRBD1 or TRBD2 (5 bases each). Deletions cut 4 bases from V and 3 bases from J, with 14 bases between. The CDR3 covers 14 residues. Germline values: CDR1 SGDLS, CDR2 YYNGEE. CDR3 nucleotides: TGTGCCAGCAGCCTAGGGACCCAGAACTACGAGCAGTACTTC. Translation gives CASSLGTQNYEQYF.

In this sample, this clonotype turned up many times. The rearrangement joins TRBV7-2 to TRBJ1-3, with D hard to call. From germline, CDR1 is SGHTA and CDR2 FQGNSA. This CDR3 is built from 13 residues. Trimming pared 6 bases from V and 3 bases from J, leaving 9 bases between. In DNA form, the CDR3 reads TGTGCCAGCAGTCCACTCGGTGGAAACACCATATATTTT. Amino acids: CASSPLGGNTIYF.

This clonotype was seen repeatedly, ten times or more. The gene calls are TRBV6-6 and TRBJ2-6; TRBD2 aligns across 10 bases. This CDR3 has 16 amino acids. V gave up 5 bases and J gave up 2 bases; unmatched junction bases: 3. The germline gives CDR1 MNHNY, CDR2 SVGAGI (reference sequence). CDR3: CASSTGTSAGANVLTF. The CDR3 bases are TGTGCCAGCAGTACCGGGACTAGCGCTGGGGCCAACGTCCTGACTTTC.

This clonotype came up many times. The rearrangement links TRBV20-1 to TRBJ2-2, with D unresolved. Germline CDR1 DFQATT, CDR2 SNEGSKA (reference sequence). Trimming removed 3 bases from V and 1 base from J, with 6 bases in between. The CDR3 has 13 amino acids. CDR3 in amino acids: CSASMGNTGELFF. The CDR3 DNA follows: TGCAGTGCTAGTATGGGGAACACCGGGGAGCTGTTTTTT.

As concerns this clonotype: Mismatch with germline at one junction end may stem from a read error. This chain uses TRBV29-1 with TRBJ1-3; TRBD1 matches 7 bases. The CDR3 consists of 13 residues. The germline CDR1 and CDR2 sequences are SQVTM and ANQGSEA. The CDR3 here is CSRDSISRNTIYF. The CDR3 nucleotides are TGCAGCCGGGACAGCATCTCTAGAAACACCATATATTTT. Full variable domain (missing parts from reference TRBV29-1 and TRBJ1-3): SAVISQKPSRDICQRGTSLTIQCQVDSQVTMMFWYRQQPGQSLTLIATANQGSEATYESGFVIDKFPISRPNLTFSTLTVSNMSPEDSSIYLCSRDSISRNTIYFGEGSWLTVV.